These 14 T cell receptor beta chains were sequenced from one sample in a study of shared clonotypes between healthy human individuals. Measured with immunoSEQ multiplex PCR; TCRdb has only the in-frame clones, and not every one. The sample has approximately 740,000 clones, less than 85% seen once. Sequenced material: memory CD4+ T cells sorted from blood. Subset described: CD45RA-negative fraction. The receptors shown here come from a woman aged 25 to 45 in good health.

The V call is TRBV12-5, the J call TRBJ2-2; 8 nucleotides agree with TRBD2. Germline CDR1 LGHNT, CDR2 FRNRAP. V lost 4 bases to trimming and J lost 6 bases; unmatched junction nucleotides: 13. The CDR3 totals 17 residues. The CDR3 DNA is TGTGCTAGTGGTTATCGGGGACTAGTAAATTCGGCCGGGGAGCTGTTTTTT. Its protein is CASGYRGLVNSAGELFF. The full variable domain, completed using reference TRBV12-5 and TRBJ2-2, is DARVTQTPRHKVTEMGQEVTMRCQPILGHNTVFWYRQTMMQGLELLAYFRNRAPLDDSGMPKDRFSAEMPDATLATLKIQPSEPRDSAVYFCASGYRGLVNSAGELFFGEGSRLTVL.

The chain links TRBV4-1 to TRBJ2-5; D is possibly TRBD2 (5 bases). The CDR3 covers 15 residues. The V and J ends lost 1 base and 1 base respectively, with 10 bases between them. In germline, CDR1 is MGHRA, CDR2 YSYEKL. CDR3 in DNA: TGCGCCAGCAGCCAAGGGCCTAGCCGCCAAGAGACCCAGTACTTC. Its translation is CASSQGPSRQETQYF.

The table lists this clone with a count of one. The chain links TRBV5-1 to TRBJ2-1, with 13 bases that match TRBD2. The CDR3 consists of 16 residues. Germline loops: CDR1 SGHRS, CDR2 YFSETQ. The V segment lost 6 bases and the J segment 7 bases; nucleotides outside the gene matches: 10. Here the CDR3 DNA reads TGCGCCAGCACTCCTCCGGGACTAGCGGGGACTAATGAGCAGTTCTTC. It encodes CASTPPGLAGTNEQFF.

This clone came up a few times. The chain employs TRBV4-2 and TRBJ2-7; unclear D gene. Trimming pared 0 bases from V and 0 bases from J, leaving 6 bases between. The CDR3 has 14 residues. CDR1 is LGHNA, CDR2 YNFKEQ, per germline. This chain's CDR3 is CASSQDKGSYEQYF. CDR3 coding DNA: TGTGCCAGCAGCCAAGATAAGGGCTCCTACGAGCAGTACTTC.

The chain recombines TRBV6-1 with TRBJ2-5; no clear D gene. Trimming took 2 bases from V and 13 from J, leaving 11 bases between them. The CDR3 spans 11 residues. Germline CDR1 and CDR2: MNHNS and SASEGT. The CDR3 DNA reads as TGTGCCAGCAGTGAATTGTGGGAAGGGTACTTC. It is translated as CASSELWEGYF.

This clone was counted only a few times. The chain carries TRBV29-1 and TRBJ2-3; D is unclear. CDR1 and CDR2 (germline): SQVTM, ANQGSEA. V lost 2 bases and J lost 4, with 4 bases in between. This CDR3 is built from 11 residues. The CDR3 loop reads CSVEQADTQYF. In DNA, the CDR3 is TGCAGCGTTGAACAGGCAGATACGCAGTATTTT.

This clone was detected a few times. V is TRBV19 and J is TRBJ1-5; D gene ambiguous. CDR1 and CDR2 from the germline V gene are LNHDA and SQIVND (reference sequence). V lost 4 bases and J 5 bases, leaving 9 bases between the germline ends. This CDR3 region has 13 residues. CDR3 DNA sequence: TGTGCCAGTAGTAAGGACTTACATCAGCCCCAGCATTTT. Protein: CASSKDLHQPQHF.

V and J are TRBV2 and TRBJ2-1; the D gene is possibly TRBD2 (6 bases). V lost 5 bases to trimming and J lost 0 bases, with 17 bases between them. This CDR3 has 17 amino acids. In germline, CDR1 is SNHLY, CDR2 FYNNEI. The CDR3 DNA reads TGTGCCAGCAGTCTGCGAGGAGGGGTGAGCTCCTACAATGAGCAGTTCTTC. Protein sequence: CASSLRGGVSSYNEQFF.

The V gene is TRBV19, the J gene TRBJ1-5; the D is unclear. V was trimmed by 4 bases and J by 5 bases, leaving 9 bases between them. From germline, CDR1 is LNHDA and CDR2 SQIVND (reference sequence). This CDR3 is 13 amino acids long. CDR3 protein: CASSKLEDQPQHF. The CDR3 DNA is TGTGCCAGTAGTAAGCTGGAGGATCAGCCCCAGCATTTT.

In this sample, this clone turned up a few times. The rearrangement uses TRBV28 and TRBJ1-4, with a tentative D call TRBD1 (5 bases). Germline V gives CDR1 MDHEN, CDR2 SYDVKM. V dropped 3 bases and J dropped 11 bases, with 16 bases sitting between them. The CDR3 covers 14 residues. CDR3 residues: CASSFLGDRGKLFF. Here the CDR3 DNA reads TGTGCCAGCAGTTTCCTGGGTGATCGGGGGAAACTGTTTTTT.

V usage is TRBV7-8 and J usage is TRBJ1-4; D uncertain. The CDR3 is 16 amino acids. The germline V gene encodes CDR1 SGHVS and CDR2 FQNEAQ. The V end lost 1 base, the J end lost 5 bases, and 14 bases lay between the germline ends. The CDR3 coding sequence is TGTGCCAGCAGCTTAGGGTCGGTAGGCTTCAATGAAAAACTGTTTTTT. This gives the protein CASSLGSVGFNEKLFF.

V is TRBV19 and J is TRBJ2-1, with TRBD2 identical over 8 bases. J was trimmed by 4 bases and V by 7 bases; bases with no gene match: 3. In germline, CDR1 is LNHDA, CDR2 SQIVND (reference sequence). The CDR3 has 13 residues. The CDR3 DNA sequence: TGTGCCAGTAAAGCGGGAGAATACAATGAGCAGTTCTTC. It translates to CASKAGEYNEQFF.

With respect to this clone: A read error is possible here, since a much larger clone lies one base away. V is TRBV9 and J is TRBJ2-3, with a possible D match to TRBD2 (6 bases). V was trimmed by 2 bases and J by 1 base, leaving 8 bases between them. The V gene's germline CDR1 is SGDLS and CDR2 YYNGEE. The CDR3 is 14 amino acids. CDR3: CASSVWGGTDTQYF. The CDR3 bases are TGTGCCAGCAGCGTGTGGGGGGGCACAGATACGCAGTATTTT.

This clone was detected only a few times. The V call is TRBV4-2, the J call TRBJ2-7; D remains ambiguous. Germline-derived CDR1 and CDR2 are LGHNA and YNFKEQ. V shed 5 bases and J shed 0 bases, with 20 bases lying between them. The CDR3 runs to 17 residues. In DNA form, the CDR3 reads TGTGCCAGCAGCTTGGCACCAGATTTCTTCGGCTCCTACGAGCAGTACTTC. Its translation is CASSLAPDFFGSYEQYF.